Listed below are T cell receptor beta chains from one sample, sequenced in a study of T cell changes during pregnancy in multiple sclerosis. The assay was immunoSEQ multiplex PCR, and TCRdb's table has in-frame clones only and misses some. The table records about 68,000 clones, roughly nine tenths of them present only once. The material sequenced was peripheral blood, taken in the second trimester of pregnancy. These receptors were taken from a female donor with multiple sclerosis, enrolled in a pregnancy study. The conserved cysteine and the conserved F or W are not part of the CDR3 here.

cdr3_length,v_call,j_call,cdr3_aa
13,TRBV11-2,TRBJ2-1,ASSLIAGGYNEQF
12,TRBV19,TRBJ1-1,ASSIFQGSTEAF
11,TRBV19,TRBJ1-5,ASRDRGGQPQH
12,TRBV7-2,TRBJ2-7,ASSLGQEPYEQY
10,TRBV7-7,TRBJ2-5,ASSPLQETQY
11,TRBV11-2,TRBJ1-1,ASSLTGAPQAF
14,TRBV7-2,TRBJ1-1,ASSLFWGRGDTEAF
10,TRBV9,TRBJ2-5,ASSDGGETQY
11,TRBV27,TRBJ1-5,ASSLDSYQPQH
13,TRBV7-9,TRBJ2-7,ASSLVPQGTSEQY
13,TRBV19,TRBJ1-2,ASSSDLQWHYGYT
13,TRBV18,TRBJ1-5,ASSYQQGAGQPQH
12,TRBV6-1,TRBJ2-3,ASSEGTSTDTQY
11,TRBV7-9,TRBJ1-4,AGGLGTNEKLF
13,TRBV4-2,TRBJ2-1,ASSQGGGGSEEQF
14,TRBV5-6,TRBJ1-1,ASSLVAGAANTEAF
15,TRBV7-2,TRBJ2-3,ASSAAGLAGSTDTQY
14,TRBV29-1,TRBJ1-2,SVEGDNRGRTYGYT
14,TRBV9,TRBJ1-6,ASSVAGSSYNSPLH
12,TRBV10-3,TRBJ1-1,AISEFAQGTEAF
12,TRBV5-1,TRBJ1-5,ASSPGDGGPPQH
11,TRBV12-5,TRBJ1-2,ASGFGPSYGYT
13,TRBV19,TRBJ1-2,ASRGQGARNYGYT
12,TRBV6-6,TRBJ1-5,ASTGQYSNQPQH
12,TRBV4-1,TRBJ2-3,ASSQEATGDTQY
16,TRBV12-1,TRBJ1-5,ASSPWGGDGDSNQPQH
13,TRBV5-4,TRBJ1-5,ASSTGTGINQPQH
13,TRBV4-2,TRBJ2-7,ASNSLTGSSYEQY
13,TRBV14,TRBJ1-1,ASSLSTGAGTEAF
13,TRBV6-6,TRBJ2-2,ASSYGTGTEWELF
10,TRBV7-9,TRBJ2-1,ASSELSNEQF
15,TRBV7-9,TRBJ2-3,ASSRQQGVGITDTQY
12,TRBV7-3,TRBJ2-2,ASSLAPNTGELF
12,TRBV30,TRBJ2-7,AWSAGQPSYEQY